This T cell receptor (beta chain) comes out of a study of T cells in Graves' hyperthyroidism and ophthalmopathy. About the research overall: At the time of initial diagnosis and before any treatment, peripheral blood was collected.

Amplified TCR beta CDR3 regions derived from RNA transcripts. HTBI primers were employed in a first-round RT-PCR of the TCR CDR3. TCRdb reprocessed the multiplex PCR reads via MiXCR and lists one record per CDR3 protein. The top ten clones hold over 10% of a sample with approximately 430,000 distinct CDR3 sequences, about 15% of them seen once. This clonotype showed up many times. The target antigen is unknown. The V end was cut by 4 bases, the J end by 0 bases, with 3 bases between. CDR3 length: 12 residues. From germline, CDR1 is GTSNPN and CDR2 SVGIG (reference sequence). Study results and caveats: Most thyroid clonotypes that were expanded above 0.001 also turned up in blood. The authors' 13 V-J model separated ophthalmopathy from stable hyperthyroidism.

Clinical symptoms, serum thyroxine and TRAb, thyroid ultrasound and orbital computed tomography were used for the diagnoses. The chain joins TRBV30 to TRBJ1-4; no clear D gene. The source is a man younger than 30 with Graves' ophthalmopathy. The sample comprised blood. The CDR3 nucleotides are TGTGCCTGGACCCCAACTAATGAAAAACTGTTTTTT. As protein: CAWTPTNEKLFF.